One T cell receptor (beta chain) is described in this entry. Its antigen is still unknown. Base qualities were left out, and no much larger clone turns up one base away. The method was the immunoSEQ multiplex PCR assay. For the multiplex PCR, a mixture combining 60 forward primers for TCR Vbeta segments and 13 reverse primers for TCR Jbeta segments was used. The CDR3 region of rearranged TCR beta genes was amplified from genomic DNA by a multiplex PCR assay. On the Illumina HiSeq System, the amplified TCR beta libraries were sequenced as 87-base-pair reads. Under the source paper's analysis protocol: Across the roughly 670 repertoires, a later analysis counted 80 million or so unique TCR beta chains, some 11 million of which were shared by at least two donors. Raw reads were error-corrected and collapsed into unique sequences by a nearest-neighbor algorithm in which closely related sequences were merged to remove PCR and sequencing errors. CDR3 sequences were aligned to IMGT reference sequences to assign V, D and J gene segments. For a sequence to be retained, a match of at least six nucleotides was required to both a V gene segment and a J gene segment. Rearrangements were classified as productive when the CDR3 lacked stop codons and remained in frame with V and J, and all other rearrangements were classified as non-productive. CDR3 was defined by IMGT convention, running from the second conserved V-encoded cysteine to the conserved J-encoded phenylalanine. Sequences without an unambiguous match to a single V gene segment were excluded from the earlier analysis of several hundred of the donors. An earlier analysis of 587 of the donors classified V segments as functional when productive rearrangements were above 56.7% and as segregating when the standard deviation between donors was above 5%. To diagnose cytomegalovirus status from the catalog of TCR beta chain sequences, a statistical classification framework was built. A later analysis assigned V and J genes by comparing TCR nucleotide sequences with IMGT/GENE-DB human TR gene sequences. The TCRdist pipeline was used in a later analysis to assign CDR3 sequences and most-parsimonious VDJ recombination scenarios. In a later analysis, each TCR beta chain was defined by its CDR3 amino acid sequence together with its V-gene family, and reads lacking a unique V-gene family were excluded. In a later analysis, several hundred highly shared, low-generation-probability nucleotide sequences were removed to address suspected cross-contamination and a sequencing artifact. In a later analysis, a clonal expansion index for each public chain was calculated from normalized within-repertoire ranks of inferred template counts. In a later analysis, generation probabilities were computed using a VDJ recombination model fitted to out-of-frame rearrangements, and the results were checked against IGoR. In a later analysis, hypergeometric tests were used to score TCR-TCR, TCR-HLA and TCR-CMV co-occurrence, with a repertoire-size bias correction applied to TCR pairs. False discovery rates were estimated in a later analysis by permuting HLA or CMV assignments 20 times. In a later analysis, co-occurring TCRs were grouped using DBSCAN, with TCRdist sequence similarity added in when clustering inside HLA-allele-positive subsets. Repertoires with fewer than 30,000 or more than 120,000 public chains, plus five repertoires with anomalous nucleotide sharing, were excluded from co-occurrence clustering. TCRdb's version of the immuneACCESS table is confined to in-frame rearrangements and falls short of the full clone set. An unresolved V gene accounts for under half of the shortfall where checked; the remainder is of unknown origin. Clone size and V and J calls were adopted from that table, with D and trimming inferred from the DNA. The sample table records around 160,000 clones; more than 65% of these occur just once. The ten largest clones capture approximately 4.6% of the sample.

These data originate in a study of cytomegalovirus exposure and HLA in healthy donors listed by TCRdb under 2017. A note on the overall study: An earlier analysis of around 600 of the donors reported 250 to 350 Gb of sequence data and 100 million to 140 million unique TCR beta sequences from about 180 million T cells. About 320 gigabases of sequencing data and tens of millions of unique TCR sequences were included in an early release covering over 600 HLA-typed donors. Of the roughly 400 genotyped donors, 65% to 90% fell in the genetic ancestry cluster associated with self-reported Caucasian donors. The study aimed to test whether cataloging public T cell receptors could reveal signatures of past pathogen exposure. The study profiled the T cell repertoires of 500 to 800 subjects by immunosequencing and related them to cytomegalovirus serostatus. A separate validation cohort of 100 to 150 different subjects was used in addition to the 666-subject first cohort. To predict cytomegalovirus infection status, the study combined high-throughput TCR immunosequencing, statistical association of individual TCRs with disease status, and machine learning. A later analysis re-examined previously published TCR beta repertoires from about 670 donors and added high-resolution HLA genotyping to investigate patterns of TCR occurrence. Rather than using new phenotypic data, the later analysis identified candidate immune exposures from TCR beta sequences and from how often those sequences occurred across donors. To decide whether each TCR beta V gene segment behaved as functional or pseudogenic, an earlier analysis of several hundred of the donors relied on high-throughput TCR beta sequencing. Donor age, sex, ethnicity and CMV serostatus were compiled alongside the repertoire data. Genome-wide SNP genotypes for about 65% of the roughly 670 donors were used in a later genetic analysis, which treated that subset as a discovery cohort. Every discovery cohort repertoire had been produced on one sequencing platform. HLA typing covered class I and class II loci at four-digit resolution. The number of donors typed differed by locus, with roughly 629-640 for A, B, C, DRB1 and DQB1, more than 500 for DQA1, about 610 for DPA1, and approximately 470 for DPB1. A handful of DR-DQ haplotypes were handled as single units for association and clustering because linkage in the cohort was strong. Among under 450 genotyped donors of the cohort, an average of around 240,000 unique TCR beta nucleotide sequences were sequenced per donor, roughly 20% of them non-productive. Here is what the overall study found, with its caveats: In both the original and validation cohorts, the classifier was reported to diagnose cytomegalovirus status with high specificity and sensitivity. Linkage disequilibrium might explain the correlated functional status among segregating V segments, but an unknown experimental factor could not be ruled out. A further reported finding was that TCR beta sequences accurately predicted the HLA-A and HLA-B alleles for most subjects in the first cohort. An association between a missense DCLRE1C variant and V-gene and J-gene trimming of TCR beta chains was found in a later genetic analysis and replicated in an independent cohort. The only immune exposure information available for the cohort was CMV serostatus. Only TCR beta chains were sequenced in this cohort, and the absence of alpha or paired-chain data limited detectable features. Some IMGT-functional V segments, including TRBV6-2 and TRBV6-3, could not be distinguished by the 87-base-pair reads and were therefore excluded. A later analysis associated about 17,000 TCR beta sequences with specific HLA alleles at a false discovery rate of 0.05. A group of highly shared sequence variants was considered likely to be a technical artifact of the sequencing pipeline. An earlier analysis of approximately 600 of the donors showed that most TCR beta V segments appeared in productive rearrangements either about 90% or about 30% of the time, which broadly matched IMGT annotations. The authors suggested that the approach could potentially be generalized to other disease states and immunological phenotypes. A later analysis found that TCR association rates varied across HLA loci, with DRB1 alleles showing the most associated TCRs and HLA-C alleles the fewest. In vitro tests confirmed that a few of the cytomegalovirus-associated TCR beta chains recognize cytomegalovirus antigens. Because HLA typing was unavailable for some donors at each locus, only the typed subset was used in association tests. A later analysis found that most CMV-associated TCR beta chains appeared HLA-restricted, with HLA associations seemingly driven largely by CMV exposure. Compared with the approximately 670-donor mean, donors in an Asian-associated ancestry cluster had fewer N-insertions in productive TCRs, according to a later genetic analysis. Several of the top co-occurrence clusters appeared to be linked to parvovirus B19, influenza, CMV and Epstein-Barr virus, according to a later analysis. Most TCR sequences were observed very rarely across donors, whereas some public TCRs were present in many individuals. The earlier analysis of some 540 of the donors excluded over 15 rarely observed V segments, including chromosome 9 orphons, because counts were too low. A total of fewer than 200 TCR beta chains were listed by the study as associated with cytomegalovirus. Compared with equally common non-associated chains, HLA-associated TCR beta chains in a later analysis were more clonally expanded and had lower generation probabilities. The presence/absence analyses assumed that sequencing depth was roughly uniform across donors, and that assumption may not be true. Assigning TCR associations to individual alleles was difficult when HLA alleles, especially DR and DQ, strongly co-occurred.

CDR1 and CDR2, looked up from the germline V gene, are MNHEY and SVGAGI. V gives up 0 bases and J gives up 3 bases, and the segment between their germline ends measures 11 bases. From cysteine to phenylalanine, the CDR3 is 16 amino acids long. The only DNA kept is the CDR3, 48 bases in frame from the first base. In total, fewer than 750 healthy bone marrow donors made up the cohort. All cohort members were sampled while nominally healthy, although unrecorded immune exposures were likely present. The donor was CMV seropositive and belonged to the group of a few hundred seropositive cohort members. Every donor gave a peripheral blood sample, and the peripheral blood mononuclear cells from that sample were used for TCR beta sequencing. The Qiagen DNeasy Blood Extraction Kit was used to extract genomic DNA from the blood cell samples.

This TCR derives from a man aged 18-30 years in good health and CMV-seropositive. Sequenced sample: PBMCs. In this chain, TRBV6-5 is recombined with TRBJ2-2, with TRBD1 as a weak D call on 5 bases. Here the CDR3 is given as CASSYSSRVDTGELFF. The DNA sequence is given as TGTGCCAGCAGTTACTCTTCCAGGGTGGACACCGGGGAGCTGTTTTTT.